These 18 T cell receptor beta chains came from one sample sequenced in a study of beta chain features in type 1 diabetes. Study results and limitations: Significant though moderate, a shortening of TCRB CDR3s appeared in all four CD4+ subsets of Type 1 diabetes patients.

Expressed TCRB transcripts were sequenced, since all the RNA that had been isolated was reverse transcribed. TCRdb's table, derived via immunoSEQ multiplex PCR, lists solely in-frame clones and lacks some. Of 630,000 or so clones listed, about an eighth are singletons. These TCRs' antigens remain unknown. Sequences were obtained from naive CD4+ T cells from blood. These receptors were obtained from a man between 18 and 35 years old with type 1 diabetes.

In this sample, this clone turned up a few times. This chain uses TRBV29-1 with TRBJ1-5, with a tentative D call TRBD1 (5 bases). Germline V CDR1 and CDR2: SQVTM, ANQGSEA. Trimming removed 6 bases from V and 3 bases from J, with 15 bases in between. The CDR3 runs 14 residues. In DNA form, the CDR3 reads TGCAGCGTACTCGCCGGGACCCCCAATCAGCCCCAGCATTTT. This encodes CSVLAGTPNQPQHF. The entire variable domain, with the rest obtained from reference TRBV29-1 and TRBJ1-5, is as follows: SAVISQKPSRDICQRGTSLTIQCQVDSQVTMMFWYRQQPGQSLTLIATANQGSEATYESGFVIDKFPISRPNLTFSTLTVSNMSPEDSSIYLCSVLAGTPNQPQHFGDGTRLSIL.

The gene calls are TRBV7-2 and TRBJ2-3; the D is unclear. CDR3 size: 14 residues. Trimming removed 1 base from V and 2 bases from J, with 7 bases in between. The germline CDR1 and CDR2 sequences are SGHTA and FQGNSA. CDR3: CASSLVIPTDTQYF. The CDR3 coding sequence is TGTGCCAGCAGCTTAGTCATCCCCACAGATACGCAGTATTTT.

The chain couples TRBV19 to TRBJ2-2, with D uncertain. V lost 1 base, J lost 5 bases, and 8 bases lay in between. The CDR3 runs 14 residues. Germline V CDR1 and CDR2: LNHDA, SQIVND (reference sequence). The CDR3 DNA sequence: TGTGCCAGTAGTATAGGTGTTTCGACCGGGGAGCTGTTTTTT. It translates to CASSIGVSTGELFF.

This clone has only a few counts. The chain joins TRBV6-5 to TRBJ1-2, with D possibly TRBD1 on 6 matching bases. Germline values: CDR1 MNHEY, CDR2 SVGAGI. The length of the CDR3 is 14 residues. Trimming took 6 bases from V and 3 from J, leaving 14 bases between them. The CDR3 DNA is TGTGCCAGCAGCCAGACAGGAAGGGACTATGGCTACACCTTC. This sequence encodes CASSQTGRDYGYTF.

There are a few counts of this clone. Other DNA sequences in this specimen translate into the identical CDR3. The chain is built from TRBV30 and TRBJ1-5; D is ambiguous. Germline V lookup: CDR1 GTSNPN, CDR2 SVGIG (reference sequence). This CDR3 has 15 residues. Trimming took 0 bases from V and 2 from J, leaving 11 bases between them. DNA of the CDR3: TGTGCCTGGAGTGTATTAGGGCTGGGCAATCAGCCCCAGCATTTT. It codes for CAWSVLGLGNQPQHF.

A few counts support this clone. J is TRBJ1-5 and V is TRBV28; weak D call: TRBD1 (5 bases). Trimming stripped 10 bases from V and 6 bases from J, with 10 bases between. This CDR3 spans 11 amino acids. The germline V gene has CDR1 MDHEN and CDR2 SYDVKM. In nucleotides, the CDR3 is TGTGCCACCTCAGGGAGTCAGCCCCAGCATTTT. It translates to CATSGSQPQHF.

The gene calls are TRBV9 and TRBJ2-4; D possibly corresponds to TRBD1 (7 bases). The CDR3 is made up of 16 amino acids. The germline V gene encodes CDR1 SGDLS and CDR2 YYNGEE. V was trimmed by 0 bases and J by 3 bases, leaving 13 bases between them. The CDR3 reads CASSVESRGDKNIQYF. CDR3 in DNA: TGTGCCAGCAGCGTAGAGTCCAGGGGGGACAAAAACATTCAGTACTTC.

The chain links TRBV7-9 to TRBJ2-7; D might be TRBD1 (6 bases). V was trimmed by 3 bases and J by 5 bases, leaving 11 bases between them. The CDR3 is 13 residues long. Germline assignment: CDR1 SEHNR and CDR2 FQNEAQ (reference sequence). This chain's CDR3 is CASSLQGLDEQYF. CDR3 nucleotides: TGTGCCAGCAGCTTGCAGGGGTTGGACGAGCAGTACTTC.

The rearrangement links TRBV19 to TRBJ2-1; D uncertain. From germline, CDR1 is LNHDA and CDR2 SQIVND (reference sequence). The CDR3 consists of 14 residues. Trimming shortened V by 1 base and J by 6 bases, and 10 bases separated the two germline ends. In DNA form, the CDR3 reads TGTGCCAGTAGTATAGGACATTGGGCCAATGAGCAGTTCTTC. Its protein product is CASSIGHWANEQFF. Based on the CDR3 plus reference TRBV19 and TRBJ2-1, the full variable domain is DGGITQSPKYLFRKEGQNVTLSCEQNLNHDAMYWYRQDPGQGLRLIYYSQIVNDFQKGDIAEGYSVSREKKESFPLTVTSAQKNPTAFYLCASSIGHWANEQFFGPGTRLTVL.

The CDR3 sequence is CASTLRDRAGQPQHF. The CDR3 DNA reads as TGTGCCAGTACCCTACGGGACAGGGCAGGTCAGCCCCAGCATTTT. The V gene is TRBV19, the J gene TRBJ1-5; 9 positions match TRBD1. Germline V gene data show CDR1 as LNHDA and CDR2 as SQIVND (reference sequence). V shed 7 bases, J shed 6 bases, and the junction held 10 bases outside the gene matches. The CDR3 is 15 amino acids.

The chain is built from TRBV7-3 and TRBJ1-1; unclear D gene. Per the germline V gene, CDR1 is SGHTA and CDR2 is FQGTGA. The length of the CDR3 is 14 residues. Trimming took off 1 base at V and 6 bases at J, with 12 bases between the two ends. The chain's CDR3 is CASSLRPAVPEAFF. The CDR3 DNA sequence: TGTGCCAGCAGCTTAAGGCCGGCTGTCCCTGAAGCTTTCTTT.

This clone was seen just once. The J gene is TRBJ1-2, the V gene TRBV2; no clear D. V was trimmed by 7 bases and J by 2 bases, leaving 11 bases between them. Germline loops: CDR1 SNHLY, CDR2 FYNNEI. There are 13 residues in the CDR3. The CDR3 region has the DNA TGTGCCAGCACCCGGTATCAGAACTATGGCTACACCTTC. Translating gives CASTRYQNYGYTF.

This rearrangement joins TRBV21-1 to TRBJ1-1. TRBV21-1 represents a pseudogene. The CDR3 is made up of 14 amino acids. The CDR3 sequence is CASSPLSGDWGAFF. The CDR3 DNA reads as TGTGCCAGCAGCCCTCTGTCTGGGGATTGGGGAGCTTTCTTT.

This clone was counted between two and nine times. CDR3 coding DNA: TGCAGCGTTGGGGTCGGAAACACCATATATTTT. Translating it yields CSVGVGNTIYF. The rearrangement uses TRBV29-1 and TRBJ1-3, with unresolved D. This CDR3 is built from 11 residues. Germline V gene data show CDR1 as SQVTM and CDR2 as ANQGSEA. V was pared by 4 bases and J by 4 bases, with 5 bases between.

This clone was recorded once. The chain couples TRBV6-1 to TRBJ2-7, with D tentatively TRBD1 or TRBD2 (5 bases each). Trimming cost V 7 bases and J 6 bases, with 16 bases left between them. Germline assignment: CDR1 MNHNS and CDR2 SASEGT. This CDR3 region has 13 residues. The chain's CDR3 is CASIEVGTGEQYF. For the CDR3, the DNA is TGTGCCAGCATCGAAGTGGGGACGGGCGAGCAGTACTTC.

The chain's CDR3 is CASSDSTGSLIYGYTF. The CDR3 DNA follows: TGCGCCAGCAGCGACTCGACAGGCAGTCTTATCTATGGCTACACCTTC. This rearrangement joins TRBV5-1 to TRBJ1-2; tentatively, D is TRBD1 (6 bases). Germline-derived CDR1 and CDR2 are SGHRS and YFSETQ. This CDR3 comprises 16 residues. The V end lost 4 bases, the J end lost 4 bases, and 20 bases lay between the germline ends. Together with reference TRBV5-1 and TRBJ1-2, the CDR3 gives the full variable domain: KAGVTQTPRYLIKTRGQQVTLSCSPISGHRSVSWYQQTPGQGLQFLFEYFSETQRNKGNFPGRFSGRQFSNSRSEMNVSTLELGDSALYLCASSDSTGSLIYGYTFGSGTRLTVV.

V gene TRBV5-1 combines with J gene TRBJ1-2; 7 positions agree with TRBD1. Trimming took 0 bases from V and 3 from J; bases not matched to a gene: 2. This CDR3 region has 14 residues. Germline loops: CDR1 SGHRS, CDR2 YFSETQ. CDR3 amino acids: CASSLDGQDYGYTF. CDR3 DNA: TGCGCCAGCAGCTTGGACGGACAGGACTATGGCTACACCTTC.

This clone was seen only a few times. V is TRBV7-2 and J is TRBJ1-1; D is possibly TRBD1 (6 bases). The V gene lost 0 bases and the J gene lost 2 bases, with 10 bases spanning the gap. Germline-derived CDR1 and CDR2 are SGHTA and FQGNSA. The CDR3 runs to 15 residues. The CDR3 coding sequence is TGTGCCAGCAGCTTAGCGACAGGAGTTAACACTGAAGCTTTCTTT. It codes for CASSLATGVNTEAFF.